This TCR beta chain was documented in a study of blood T cell repertoires in COVID-19. Background on the study: In each case, the material was cDNA or gDNA derived from T cells, B-cell-depleted T cells, or PBMCs.

Clones were sequenced by immunoSEQ multiplex PCR, and TCRdb holds only the in-frame ones, with some missing. Of some 110,000 clones listed, roughly 83% were seen once; the top ten hold around 2%. This CDR3 is 15 amino acids long. V trimming: 3 bases; J trimming: 10 bases; junction bases outside the gene matches: 9. Germline loops: CDR1 MRHNA, CDR2 SNTAGT. Sequencing was done on a sample of peripheral blood. The V and J genes are TRBV6-4 and TRBJ2-1; 10 nucleotides match TRBD2. The sequence was collected from a man aged 25 to 40 with acute or convalescent COVID-19. CDR3 coding DNA: TGTGCCAGCAGTGAAAGACTAGCGGGCTGGGGGGAGCAGTTCTTC. It encodes CASSERLAGWGEQFF.